This paragraph reports one TCR beta chain. Germline V lookup: CDR1 MNHEY, CDR2 SVGAGI. The V end lost 0 bases, the J end lost 7 bases, and 13 bases lay between the germline ends. The CDR3 length is 14 residues. This specimen comes from a study of blood T cell repertoires in COVID-19. Only in-frame clones appear in the TCRdb table, and some are missing; sequencing was by immunoSEQ multiplex PCR. Among fewer than 250,000 clones, 87% were seen once, and the ten largest hold 7.2%. The rearrangement joins TRBV6-5 to TRBJ2-7; D gene uncertain. Specimen: PBMCs or T cells enriched from blood (not recorded which). This receptor was obtained from a man younger than 45 in a cohort exposed to, infected with or recovered from COVID-19 (not recorded which). In nucleotides, the CDR3 is TGTGCCAGCAGTTACTCGACCTCTGCGAGGGAGCAGTACTTC. Its protein is CASSYSTSAREQYF.